A few counts support the clone carrying this TCR beta chain. Its antigen is currently unknown. Gene names are mouse gene names. The read finishes 1 residue shy of the CDR3 end, and the germline J gene is used to complete it. This CDR3 is built from 12 residues. Trimming took 2 bases from V and 7 from J, leaving 9 bases between them. CDR1 is LGHNA, CDR2 YNLKQL, per germline (reference sequence). The data were obtained in a study of tissue T cells after allogeneic stem cell transplantation. Overall study findings and caveats: Few T cell clones were shared across patients, but motif clusters showed tissue-specific shared signatures. Blood and spleen captured only part of the tissue TCR repertoire. Sampling depth was limited, and the cohort was small and clinically varied.

Survey-depth TCRbeta CDR3 sequencing reported V/J genes and productive frequencies. Method: immunoSEQ multiplex PCR; TCRdb's copy keeps in-frame clones and lacks some. In the table there are roughly 51,000 clones, approximately 70% of which are singletons. V gene TRBV5 combines with J gene TRBJ2-7; D possibly matches TRBD1 or TRBD2 (7 bases each). Material for sequencing was sorted cells pooled from one or two spleens. The receptor was isolated from a pool of C57BL/6 mice in good health. Partial CDR3 DNA: TGTGCCAGCAGCCAACAGGGGGGGGAACAGTAC. Protein product: CASSQQGGEQY. The whole CDR3 is CASSQQGGEQYF.